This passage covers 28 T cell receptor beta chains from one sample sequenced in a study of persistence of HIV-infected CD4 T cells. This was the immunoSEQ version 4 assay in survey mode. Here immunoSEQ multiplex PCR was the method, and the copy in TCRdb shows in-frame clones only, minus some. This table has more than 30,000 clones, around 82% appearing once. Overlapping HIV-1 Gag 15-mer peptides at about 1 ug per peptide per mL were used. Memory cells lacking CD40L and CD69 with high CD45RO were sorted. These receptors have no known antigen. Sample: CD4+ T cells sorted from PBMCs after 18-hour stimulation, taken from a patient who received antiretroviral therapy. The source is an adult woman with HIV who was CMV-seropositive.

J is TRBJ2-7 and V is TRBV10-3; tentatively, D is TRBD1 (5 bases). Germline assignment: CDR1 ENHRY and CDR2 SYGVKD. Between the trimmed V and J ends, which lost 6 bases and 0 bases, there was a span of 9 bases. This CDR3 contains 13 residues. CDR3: CAISSTDSYEQYF. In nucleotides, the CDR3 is TGTGCCATCAGCTCGACAGACTCCTACGAGCAGTACTTC.

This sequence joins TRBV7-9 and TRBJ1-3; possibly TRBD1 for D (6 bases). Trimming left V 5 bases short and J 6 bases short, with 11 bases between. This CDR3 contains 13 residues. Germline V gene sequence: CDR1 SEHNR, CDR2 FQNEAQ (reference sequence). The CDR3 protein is CASSDNRVNTIYF. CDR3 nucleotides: TGTGCCAGCAGCGACAACAGGGTAAACACCATATATTTT.

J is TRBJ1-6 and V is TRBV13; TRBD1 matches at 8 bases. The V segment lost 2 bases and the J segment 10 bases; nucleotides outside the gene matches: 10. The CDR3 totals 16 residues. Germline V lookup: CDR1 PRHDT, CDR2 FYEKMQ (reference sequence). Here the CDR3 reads CASSLPALTGESPLHF. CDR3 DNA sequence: TGTGCCAGCAGCTTACCGGCCTTGACAGGGGAATCACCCCTCCACTTT.

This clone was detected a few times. The CDR3 spells CASSLTGQPQHF. DNA for the CDR3: TGTGCCAGTAGTCTGACAGGACAGCCCCAGCATTTT. V is TRBV19 and J is TRBJ1-5; D might be TRBD1 (6 bases). In germline, CDR1 is LNHDA, CDR2 SQIVND (reference sequence). The CDR3 runs to 12 residues. V was shortened by 5 bases and J by 7 bases, with 9 bases between the two germline ends.

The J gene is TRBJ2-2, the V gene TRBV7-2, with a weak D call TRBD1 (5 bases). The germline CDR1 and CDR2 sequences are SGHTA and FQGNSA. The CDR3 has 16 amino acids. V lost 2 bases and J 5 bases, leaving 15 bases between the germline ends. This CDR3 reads CASSLLSGAKTGELFF. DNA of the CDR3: TGTGCCAGCAGCTTATTAAGTGGGGCAAAAACCGGGGAGCTGTTTTTT.

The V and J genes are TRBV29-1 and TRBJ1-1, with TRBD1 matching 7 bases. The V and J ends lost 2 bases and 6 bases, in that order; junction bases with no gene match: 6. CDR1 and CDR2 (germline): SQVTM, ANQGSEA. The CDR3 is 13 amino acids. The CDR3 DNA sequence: TGCAGCGTTGAATTGACCAGGGGGGCTGAAGCTTTCTTT. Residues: CSVELTRGAEAFF. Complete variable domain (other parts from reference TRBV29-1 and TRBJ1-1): SAVISQKPSRDICQRGTSLTIQCQVDSQVTMMFWYRQQPGQSLTLIATANQGSEATYESGFVIDKFPISRPNLTFSTLTVSNMSPEDSSIYLCSVELTRGAEAFFGQGTRLTVV.

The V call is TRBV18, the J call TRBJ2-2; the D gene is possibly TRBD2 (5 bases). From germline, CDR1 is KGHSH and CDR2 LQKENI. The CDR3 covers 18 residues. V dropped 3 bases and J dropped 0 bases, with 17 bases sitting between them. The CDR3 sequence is CASSPPPGKRANTGELFF. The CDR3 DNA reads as TGTGCCAGCTCACCCCCCCCGGGGAAGAGAGCGAACACCGGGGAGCTGTTTTTT.

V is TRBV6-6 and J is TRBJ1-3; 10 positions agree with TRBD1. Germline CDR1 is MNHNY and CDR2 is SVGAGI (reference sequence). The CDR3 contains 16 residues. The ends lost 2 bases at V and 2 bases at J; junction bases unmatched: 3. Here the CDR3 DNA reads TGTGCCAGCAGTTACACCGGGACAGGGGCTGGAAACACCATATATTTT. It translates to CASSYTGTGAGNTIYF.

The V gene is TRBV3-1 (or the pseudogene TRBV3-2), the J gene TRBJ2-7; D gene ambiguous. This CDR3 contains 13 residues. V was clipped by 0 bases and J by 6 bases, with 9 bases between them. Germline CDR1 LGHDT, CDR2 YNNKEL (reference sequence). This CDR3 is CASSQDGRSEQYF. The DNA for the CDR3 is TGTGCCAGCAGCCAAGATGGAAGGTCCGAGCAGTACTTC.

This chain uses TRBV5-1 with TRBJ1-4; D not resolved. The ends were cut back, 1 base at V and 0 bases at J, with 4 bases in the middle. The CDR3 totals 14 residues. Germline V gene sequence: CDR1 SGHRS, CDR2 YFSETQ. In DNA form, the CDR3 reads TGCGCCAGCAGCTTGAGTTCAACTAATGAAAAACTGTTTTTT. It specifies CASSLSSTNEKLFF.

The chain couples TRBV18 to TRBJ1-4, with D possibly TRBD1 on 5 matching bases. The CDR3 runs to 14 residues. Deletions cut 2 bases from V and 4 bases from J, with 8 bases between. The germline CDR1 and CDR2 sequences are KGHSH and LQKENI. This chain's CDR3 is CASSPVQVNEKLFF. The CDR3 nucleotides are TGTGCCAGCTCACCAGTACAGGTTAATGAAAAACTGTTTTTT.

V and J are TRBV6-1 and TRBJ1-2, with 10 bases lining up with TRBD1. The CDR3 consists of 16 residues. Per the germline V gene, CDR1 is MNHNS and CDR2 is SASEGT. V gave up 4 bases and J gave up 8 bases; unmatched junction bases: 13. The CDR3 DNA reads TGTGCCAGCAGTGGGGACAGGGGAGGCGGTTATAAGGGCTACACCTTC. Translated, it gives CASSGDRGGGYKGYTF.

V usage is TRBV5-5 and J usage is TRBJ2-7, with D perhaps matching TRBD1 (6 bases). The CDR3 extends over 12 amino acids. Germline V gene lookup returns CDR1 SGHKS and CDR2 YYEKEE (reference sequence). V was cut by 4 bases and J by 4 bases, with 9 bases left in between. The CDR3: CASSVQGYEQYF. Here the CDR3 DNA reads TGTGCCAGCAGCGTACAGGGATACGAGCAGTACTTC.

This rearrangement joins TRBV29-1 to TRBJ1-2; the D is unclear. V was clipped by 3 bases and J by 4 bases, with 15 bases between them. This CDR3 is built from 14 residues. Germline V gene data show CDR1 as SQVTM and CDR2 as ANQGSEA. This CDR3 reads CSVDLPTTGYGYTF. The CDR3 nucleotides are TGCAGCGTTGACCTTCCGACGACCGGCTATGGCTACACCTTC. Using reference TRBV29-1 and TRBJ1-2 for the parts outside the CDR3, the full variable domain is SAVISQKPSRDICQRGTSLTIQCQVDSQVTMMFWYRQQPGQSLTLIATANQGSEATYESGFVIDKFPISRPNLTFSTLTVSNMSPEDSSIYLCSVDLPTTGYGYTFGSGTRLTVV.

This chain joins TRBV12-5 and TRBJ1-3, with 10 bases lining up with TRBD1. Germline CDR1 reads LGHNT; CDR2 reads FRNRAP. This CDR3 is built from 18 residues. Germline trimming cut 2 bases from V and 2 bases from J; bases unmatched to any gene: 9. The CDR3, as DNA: TGTGCTAGTGGTTTGCCCCTCGGGGACAGGGGTACTGGAAACACCATATATTTT. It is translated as CASGLPLGDRGTGNTIYF. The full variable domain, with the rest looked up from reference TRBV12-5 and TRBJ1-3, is DARVTQTPRHKVTEMGQEVTMRCQPILGHNTVFWYRQTMMQGLELLAYFRNRAPLDDSGMPKDRFSAEMPDATLATLKIQPSEPRDSAVYFCASGLPLGDRGTGNTIYFGEGSWLTVV.

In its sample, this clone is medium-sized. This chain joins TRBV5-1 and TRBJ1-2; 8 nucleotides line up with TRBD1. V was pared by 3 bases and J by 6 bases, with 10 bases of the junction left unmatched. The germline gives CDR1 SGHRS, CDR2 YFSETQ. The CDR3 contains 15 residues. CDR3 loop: CASSYGQGGGNGYTF. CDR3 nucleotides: TGCGCCAGCAGCTATGGACAGGGAGGAGGTAATGGCTACACCTTC.

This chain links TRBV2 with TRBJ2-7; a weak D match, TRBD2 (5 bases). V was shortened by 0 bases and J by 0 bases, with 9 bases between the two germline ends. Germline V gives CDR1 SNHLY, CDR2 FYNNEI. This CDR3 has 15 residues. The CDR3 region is CASSEATRGSYEQYF. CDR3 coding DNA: TGTGCCAGCAGTGAAGCGACCCGGGGCTCCTACGAGCAGTACTTC.

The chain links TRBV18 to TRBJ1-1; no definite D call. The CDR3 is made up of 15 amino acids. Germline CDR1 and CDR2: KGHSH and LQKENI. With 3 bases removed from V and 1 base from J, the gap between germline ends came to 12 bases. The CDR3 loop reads CASSPQVTSNTEAFF. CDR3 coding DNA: TGTGCCAGCTCACCCCAGGTGACCTCGAACACTGAAGCTTTCTTT.

The CDR3 protein is CASSLSGAVTEAFF. The CDR3 DNA is TGTGCCAGCAGTTTATCAGGGGCGGTCACTGAAGCTTTCTTT. The chain links TRBV27 to TRBJ1-1; TRBD1 might be the D (5 bases). V was cut by 0 bases and J by 4 bases, with 9 bases left in between. This CDR3 is 14 amino acids long. Germline CDR1 reads MNHEY; CDR2 reads SMNVEV (reference sequence).

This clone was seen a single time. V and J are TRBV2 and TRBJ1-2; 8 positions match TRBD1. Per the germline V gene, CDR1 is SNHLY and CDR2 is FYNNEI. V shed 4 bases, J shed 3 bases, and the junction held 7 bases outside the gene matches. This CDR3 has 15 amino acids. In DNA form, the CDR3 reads TGTGCCAGCAGTGGCGGACAGGGTGGTGACTATGGCTACACCTTC. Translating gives CASSGGQGGDYGYTF. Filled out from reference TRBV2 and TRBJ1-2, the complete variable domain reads EPEVTQTPSHQVTQMGQEVILRCVPISNHLYFYWYRQILGQKVEFLVSFYNNEISEKSEIFDDQFSVERPDGSNFTLKIRSTKLEDSAMYFCASSGGQGGDYGYTFGSGTRLTVV.

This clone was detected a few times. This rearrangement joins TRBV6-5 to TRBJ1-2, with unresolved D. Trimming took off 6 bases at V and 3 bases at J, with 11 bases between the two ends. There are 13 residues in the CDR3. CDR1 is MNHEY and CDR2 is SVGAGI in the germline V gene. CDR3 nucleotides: TGTGCCAGCAGGTATTACAGAGACTATGGCTACACCTTC. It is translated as CASRYYRDYGYTF.

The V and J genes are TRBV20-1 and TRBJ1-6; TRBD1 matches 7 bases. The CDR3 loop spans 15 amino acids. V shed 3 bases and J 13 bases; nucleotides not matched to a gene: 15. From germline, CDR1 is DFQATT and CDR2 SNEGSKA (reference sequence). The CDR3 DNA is TGCAGTGCTAGTAAACGGGGGAGGGGGCAGATTCCCCTCCACTTT. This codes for CSASKRGRGQIPLHF.

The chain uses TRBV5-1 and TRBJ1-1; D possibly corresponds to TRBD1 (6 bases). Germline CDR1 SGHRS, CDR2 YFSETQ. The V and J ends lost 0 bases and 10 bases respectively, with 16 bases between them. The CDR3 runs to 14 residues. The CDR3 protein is CASSLGRGAPGAFF. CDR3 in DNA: TGCGCCAGCAGCTTGGGTCGGGGGGCCCCGGGAGCTTTCTTT.

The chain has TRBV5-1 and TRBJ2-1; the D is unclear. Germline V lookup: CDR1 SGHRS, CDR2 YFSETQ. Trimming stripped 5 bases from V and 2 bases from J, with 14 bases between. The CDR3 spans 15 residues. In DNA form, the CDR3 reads TGCGCCAGCAGTACGGAAAACAGCGCCTACAATGAGCAGTTCTTC. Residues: CASSTENSAYNEQFF.

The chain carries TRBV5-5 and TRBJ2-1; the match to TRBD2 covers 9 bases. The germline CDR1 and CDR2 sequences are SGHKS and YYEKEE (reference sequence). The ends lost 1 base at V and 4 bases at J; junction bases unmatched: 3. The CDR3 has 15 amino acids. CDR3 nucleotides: TGTGCCAGCAGCTTGCTGAGCGGGGGGTACAATGAGCAGTTCTTC. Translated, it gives CASSLLSGGYNEQFF.

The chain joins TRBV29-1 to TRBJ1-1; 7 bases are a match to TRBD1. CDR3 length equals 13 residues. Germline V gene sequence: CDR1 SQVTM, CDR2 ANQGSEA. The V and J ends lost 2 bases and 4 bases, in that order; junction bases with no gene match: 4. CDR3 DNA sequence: TGCAGCGTTGAAACAGGGGCCGTCACTGAAGCTTTCTTT. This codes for CSVETGAVTEAFF.

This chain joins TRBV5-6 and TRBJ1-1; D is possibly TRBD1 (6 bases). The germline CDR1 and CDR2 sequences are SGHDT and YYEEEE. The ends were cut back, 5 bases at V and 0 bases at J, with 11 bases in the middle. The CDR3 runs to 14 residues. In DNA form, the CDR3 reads TGTGCCAGCAGGCGTTACAGGGTGAACACTGAAGCTTTCTTT. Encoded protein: CASRRYRVNTEAFF.

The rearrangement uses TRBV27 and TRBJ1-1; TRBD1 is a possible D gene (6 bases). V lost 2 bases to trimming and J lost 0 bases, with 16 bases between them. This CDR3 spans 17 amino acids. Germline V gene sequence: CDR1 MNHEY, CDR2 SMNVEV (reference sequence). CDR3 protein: CASSLGPGGRMNTEAFF. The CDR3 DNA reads TGTGCCAGCAGTTTAGGCCCCGGGGGGCGGATGAACACTGAAGCTTTCTTT.